One sample yielded the 10 T cell receptor beta chains listed below, sequenced in a study of blood T cells in healthy people across ages. A second PCR, run for roughly 7 to 12 cycles, used a sample-barcoded 5' primer plus a J-beta primer mix. TCRdb independently ran MiXCR on the 5' RACE reads; one entry per CDR3 protein. Here the sample spans about 780,000 distinct CDR3 sequences, about 47% being singletons. Sequencing input: blood. Receptors were obtained from a man aged 80 or over in good health.

The rearrangement uses TRBV2 and TRBJ2-1; 11 bases line up with TRBD1. J gave up 9 bases and V 5 bases, and 3 bases lay outside the gene matches. Germline V lookup: CDR1 SNHLY, CDR2 FYNNEI. The CDR3 has 13 residues. The CDR3 loop is CASSRTGGSEQFF. CDR3 bases: TGTGCCAGCAGTCGGACAGGGGGCAGTGAGCAGTTCTTC.

V usage is TRBV29-1 and J usage is TRBJ1-1, with D unresolved. This CDR3 region has 12 residues. Trimming removed 6 bases from V and 0 bases from J, with 8 bases in between. CDR1 SQVTM and CDR2 ANQGSEA come from the germline V gene. The CDR3 spells CSVSEVNTEAFF. CDR3 bases: TGCAGCGTGTCGGAGGTGAACACTGAAGCTTTCTTT.

This clonotype was seen repeatedly, ten times or more. The chain is built from TRBV20-1 and TRBJ1-2, with 11 bases lining up with TRBD1. CDR3 length equals 17 residues. With V trimmed by 5 bases and J by 3 bases, 14 bases remained unmatched. Germline assignment: CDR1 DFQATT and CDR2 SNEGSKA (reference sequence). The CDR3 nucleotides read TGCAGTGCTGGGGGGACAGGGGGGACAAAATGGTACTATGGCTACACCTTC. This translates into CSAGGTGGTKWYYGYTF.

The genes are TRBV12-3 or TRBV12-4 and TRBJ2-7; 8 bases match TRBD2. Judging by the DNA end, TRBJ2-5 fits better; the J call may be wrong. This CDR3 is 14 amino acids long. CDR3 residues: CASSPGGDRQTQYF. In nucleotides, the CDR3 is TGTGCCAGCAGTCCCGGGGGGGATAGGCAGACCCAGTACTTC.

The chain combines TRBV13 with TRBJ2-7, with 10 positions matching TRBD2. The end of the DNA aligns better with TRBJ2-5, so the J call may be wrong. The V gene's germline CDR1 is PRHDT and CDR2 FYEKMQ (reference sequence). This CDR3 comprises 18 residues. CDR3 coding DNA: TGTGCCAGCCCCCTGCGGACTAGCGGTCGTTCCTTACATGAGACCCAGTACTTC. Translation gives CASPLRTSGRSLHETQYF.

This sequence joins TRBV12-3 or TRBV12-4 and TRBJ1-2; a possible D gene is TRBD1 (5 bases). V was trimmed by 6 bases and J by 0 bases, leaving 8 bases between them. This CDR3 spans 13 amino acids. The CDR3 bases are TGTGCCAGCAGCGACAGCTCTAACTATGGCTACACCTTC. Its protein product is CASSDSSNYGYTF.

The genes are TRBV10-3 and TRBJ1-2, with D possibly being TRBD1 (6 bases). CDR3 length: 14 amino acids. The V end was cut by 2 bases, the J end by 5 bases, with 12 bases between. The germline CDR1 and CDR2 sequences are ENHRY and SYGVKD. CDR3 nucleotides: TGTGCCATCAGTGAGGGGGGGGCCGGGTATGGCTACACCTTC. This gives the protein CAISEGGAGYGYTF.

The chain uses TRBV6-6 and TRBJ2-1, with 8 bases that match TRBD1. The V and J ends lost 2 bases and 3 bases, in that order; junction bases with no gene match: 9. The CDR3 loop spans 17 amino acids. Germline CDR1 MNHNY, CDR2 SVGAGI (reference sequence). CDR3 DNA sequence: TGTGCCAGCAGTTACCAAGTGACAGGGGCGGTCTACAATGAGCAGTTCTTC. It encodes CASSYQVTGAVYNEQFF.

The gene calls are TRBV10-3 and TRBJ1-6; 12 bases fit TRBD1. The CDR3 is 13 amino acids. V shed 8 bases, J shed 8 bases, and the junction held 1 base outside the gene matches. Germline CDR1 and CDR2: ENHRY and SYGVKD. The CDR3: CAIRDRGHSPLHF. DNA of the CDR3: TGTGCCATCCGGGACAGGGGGCATTCACCCCTCCACTTT.

There are a few counts of this clonotype. The junction differs from germline at one of its ends, possibly a read error. CDR3 amino acids: CAGSQTTDSPPYEQYF. The CDR3 DNA is TGTGCCGGCAGCCAGACCACGGACAGTCCGCCCTACGAGCAGTACTTC. J is TRBJ2-7 and V is TRBV9, with D possibly matching TRBD1 (6 bases). Germline V gene lookup returns CDR1 SGDLS and CDR2 YYNGEE. The CDR3 has 16 amino acids.